A selection of T cell receptor beta chains follows, all from one sample in a study of control samples from healthy donors and cancer patients. This table comes from immunoSEQ multiplex PCR, and its TCRdb copy is limited to in-frame clones, with some not included. The table has around 140,000 clones, roughly 89% seen once; the top ten hold 4.5% to 7%. The sequencing sample was made of blood. Receptors originate from a young man in good health. Both conserved end residues are part of each CDR3. Fields, in order: V gene, D gene, clone size, J gene, CDR3 DNA, CDR3 protein. D genes are given only for firm matches. The listing skips clone size in some rows; elsewhere it reads once, few, many or a size class.

>TRBV5-1|NA|NA|TRBJ2-3
TGCGCCAGCAGCTCCCAGACTAGTGCGATCACAGATACGCAGTATTTT
CASSSQTSAITDTQYF
>TRBV20-1|NA|NA|TRBJ1-3
TGCAGTGCTGGCAGGGGCAACACCATATATTTT
CSAGRGNTIYF
>TRBV6-5|NA|NA|TRBJ1-4
TGTGCCAGCAGTTCAGGACGAGAAAAACTGTTTTTT
CASSSGREKLFF
>TRBV2|NA|NA|TRBJ1-5
TGTGCCAGCAGTCCCGGGGCAGTTCAGCCCCAGCATTTT
CASSPGAVQPQHF
>TRBV7-6|TRBD2|NA|TRBJ2-5
TGTGCCAGCAGCACCCGTGGACTAGCGGAAGAGACCCAGTACTTC
CASSTRGLAEETQYF
>TRBV7-9|TRBD1|NA|TRBJ1-1
TGTGCCAGCAGCTACCGCACAGGGGGTGAGGGGGCTGAAGCTTTCTTT
CASSYRTGGEGAEAFF
>TRBV5-1|NA|NA|TRBJ2-1
TGCGCCAGCAGCTTCCTACAGGCTTCCCCCTACAATGAGCAGTTCTTC
CASSFLQASPYNEQFF
>TRBV29-1|TRBD2|NA|TRBJ2-1
TGCAGCGTTGGTCCTACCCCCGGGACTAGCGGATCTGAGCAGTTCTTC
CSVGPTPGTSGSEQFF
>TRBV6-5|NA|once|TRBJ1-1
TGTGCCAGCAGATTGGGACATTCCTCCGGGGAAGCTTTCTTT
CASRLGHSSGEAFF
>TRBV28|NA|NA|TRBJ1-2
TGTGCCAGCAGTTCCCTCTCCCATCGGGGGGGCTACACCTTC
CASSSLSHRGGYTF
>TRBV6-1|NA|NA|TRBJ2-7
TGTGCCAGCAGTGAAGTCGGGGGAAGCGAGCAGTACTTC
CASSEVGGSEQYF